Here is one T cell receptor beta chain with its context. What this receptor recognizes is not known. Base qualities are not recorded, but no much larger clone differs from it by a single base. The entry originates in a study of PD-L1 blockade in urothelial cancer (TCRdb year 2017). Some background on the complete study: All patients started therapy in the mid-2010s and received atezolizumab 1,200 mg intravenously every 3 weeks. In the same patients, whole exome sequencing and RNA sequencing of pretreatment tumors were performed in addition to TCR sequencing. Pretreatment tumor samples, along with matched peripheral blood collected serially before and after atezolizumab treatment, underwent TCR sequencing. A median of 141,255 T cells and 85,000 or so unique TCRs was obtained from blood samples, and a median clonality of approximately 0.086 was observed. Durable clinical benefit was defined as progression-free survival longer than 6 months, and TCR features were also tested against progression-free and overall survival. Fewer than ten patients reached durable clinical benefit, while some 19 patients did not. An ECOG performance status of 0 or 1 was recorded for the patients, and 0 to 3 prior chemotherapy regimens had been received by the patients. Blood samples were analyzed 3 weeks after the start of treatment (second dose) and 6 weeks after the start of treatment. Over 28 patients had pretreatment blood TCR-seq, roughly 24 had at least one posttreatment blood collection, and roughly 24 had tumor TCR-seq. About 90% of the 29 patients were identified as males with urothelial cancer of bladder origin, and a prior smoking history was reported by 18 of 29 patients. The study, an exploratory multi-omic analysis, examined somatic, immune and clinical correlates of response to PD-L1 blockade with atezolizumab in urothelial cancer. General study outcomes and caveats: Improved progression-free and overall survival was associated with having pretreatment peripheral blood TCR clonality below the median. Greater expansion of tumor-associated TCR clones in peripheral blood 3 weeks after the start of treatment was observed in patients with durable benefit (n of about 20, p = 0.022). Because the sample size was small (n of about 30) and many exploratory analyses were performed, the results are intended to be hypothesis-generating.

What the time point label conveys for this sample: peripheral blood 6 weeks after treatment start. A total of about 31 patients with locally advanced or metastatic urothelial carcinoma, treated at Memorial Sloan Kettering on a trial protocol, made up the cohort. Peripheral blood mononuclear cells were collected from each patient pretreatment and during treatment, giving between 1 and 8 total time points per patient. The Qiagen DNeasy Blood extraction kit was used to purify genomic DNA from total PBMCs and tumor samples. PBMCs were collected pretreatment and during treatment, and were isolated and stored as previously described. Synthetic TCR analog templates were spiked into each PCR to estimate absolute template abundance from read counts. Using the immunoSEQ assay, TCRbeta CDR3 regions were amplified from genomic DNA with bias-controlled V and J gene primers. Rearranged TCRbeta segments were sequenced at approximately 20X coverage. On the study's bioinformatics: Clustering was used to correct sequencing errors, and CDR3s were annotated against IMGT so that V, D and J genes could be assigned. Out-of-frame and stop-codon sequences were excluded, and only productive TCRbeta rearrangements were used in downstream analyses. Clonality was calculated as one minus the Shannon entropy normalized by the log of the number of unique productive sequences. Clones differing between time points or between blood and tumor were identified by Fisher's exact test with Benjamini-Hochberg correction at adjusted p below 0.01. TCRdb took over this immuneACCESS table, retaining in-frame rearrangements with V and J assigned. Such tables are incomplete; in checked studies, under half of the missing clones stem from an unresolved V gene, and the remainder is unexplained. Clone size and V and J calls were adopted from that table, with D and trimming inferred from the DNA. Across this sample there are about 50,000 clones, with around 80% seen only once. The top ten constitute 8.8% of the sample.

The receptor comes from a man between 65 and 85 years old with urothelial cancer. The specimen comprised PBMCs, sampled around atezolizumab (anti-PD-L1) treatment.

CDR3 protein: CASWAGSSLSYEQYF. Read as DNA, the sequence is TGTGCCAGCTGGGCGGGGTCAAGTCTGTCCTACGAGCAGTACTTC. The chain couples TRBV6-5 to TRBJ2-7, and TRBD2 may be the D gene, going by 6 matching bases. Trimming at the junction amounts to 8 bases on V and 1 base on J, and the germline ends lie 18 bases apart. CDR3 length: 15 amino acids, cysteine to phenylalanine. Only the CDR3 part of the read is kept: 45 bases, read in frame from the first base. CDR1 and CDR2, looked up from the germline V gene, are MNHEY and SVGAGI.